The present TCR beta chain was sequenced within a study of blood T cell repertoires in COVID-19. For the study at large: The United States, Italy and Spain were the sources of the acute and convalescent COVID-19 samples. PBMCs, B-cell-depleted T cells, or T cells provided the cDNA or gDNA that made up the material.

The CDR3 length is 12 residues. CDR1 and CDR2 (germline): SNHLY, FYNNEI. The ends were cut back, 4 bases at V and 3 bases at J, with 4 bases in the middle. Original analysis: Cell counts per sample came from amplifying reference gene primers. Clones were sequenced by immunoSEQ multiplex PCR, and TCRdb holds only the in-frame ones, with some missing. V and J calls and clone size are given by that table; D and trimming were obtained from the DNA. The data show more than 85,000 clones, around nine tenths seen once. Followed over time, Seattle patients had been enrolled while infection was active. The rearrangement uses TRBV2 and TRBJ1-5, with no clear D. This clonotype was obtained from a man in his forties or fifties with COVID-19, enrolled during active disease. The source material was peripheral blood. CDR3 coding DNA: TGTGCCAGCAGTGGACTCAATCAGCCCCAGCATTTT. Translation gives CASSGLNQPQHF.